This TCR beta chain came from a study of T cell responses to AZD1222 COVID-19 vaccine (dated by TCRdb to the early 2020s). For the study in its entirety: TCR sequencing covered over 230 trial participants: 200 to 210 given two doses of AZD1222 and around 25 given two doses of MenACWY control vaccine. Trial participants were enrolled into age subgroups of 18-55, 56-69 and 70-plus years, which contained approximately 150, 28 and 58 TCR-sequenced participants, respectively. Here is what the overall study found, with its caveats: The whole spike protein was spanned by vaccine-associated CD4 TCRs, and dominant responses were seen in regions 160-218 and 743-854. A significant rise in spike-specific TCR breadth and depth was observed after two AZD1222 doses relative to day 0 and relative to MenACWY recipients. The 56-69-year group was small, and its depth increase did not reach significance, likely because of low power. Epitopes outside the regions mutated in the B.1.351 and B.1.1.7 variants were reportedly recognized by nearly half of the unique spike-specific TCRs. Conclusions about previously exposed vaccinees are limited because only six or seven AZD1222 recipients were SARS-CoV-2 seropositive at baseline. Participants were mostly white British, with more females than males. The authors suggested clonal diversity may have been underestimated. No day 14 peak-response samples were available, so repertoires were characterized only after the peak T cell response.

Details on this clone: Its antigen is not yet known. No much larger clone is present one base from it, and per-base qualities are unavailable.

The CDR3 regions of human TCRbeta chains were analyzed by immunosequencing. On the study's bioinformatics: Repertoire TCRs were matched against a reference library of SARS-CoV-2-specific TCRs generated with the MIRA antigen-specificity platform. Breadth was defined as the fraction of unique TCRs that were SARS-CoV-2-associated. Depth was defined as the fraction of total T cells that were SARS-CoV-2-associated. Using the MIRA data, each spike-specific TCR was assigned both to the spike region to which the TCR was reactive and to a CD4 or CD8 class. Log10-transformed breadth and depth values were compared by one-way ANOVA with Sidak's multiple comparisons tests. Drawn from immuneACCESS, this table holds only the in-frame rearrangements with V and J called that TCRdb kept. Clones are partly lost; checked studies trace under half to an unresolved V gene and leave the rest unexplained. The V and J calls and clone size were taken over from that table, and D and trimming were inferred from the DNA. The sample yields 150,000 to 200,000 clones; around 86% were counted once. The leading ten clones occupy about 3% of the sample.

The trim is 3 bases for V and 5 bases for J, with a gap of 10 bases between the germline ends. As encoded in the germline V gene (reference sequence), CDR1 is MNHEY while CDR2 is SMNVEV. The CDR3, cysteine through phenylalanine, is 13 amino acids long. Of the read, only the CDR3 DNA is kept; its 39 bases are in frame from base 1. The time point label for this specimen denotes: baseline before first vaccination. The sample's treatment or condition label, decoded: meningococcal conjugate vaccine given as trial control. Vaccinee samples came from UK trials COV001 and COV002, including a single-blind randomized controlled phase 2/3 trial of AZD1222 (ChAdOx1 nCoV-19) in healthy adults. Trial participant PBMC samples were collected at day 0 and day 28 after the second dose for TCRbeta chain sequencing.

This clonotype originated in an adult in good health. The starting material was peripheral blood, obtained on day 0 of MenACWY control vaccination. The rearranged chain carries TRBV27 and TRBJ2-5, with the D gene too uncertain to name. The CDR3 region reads CASSFDGRETQYF. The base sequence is TGTGCCAGCAGTTTTGACGGGCGGGAGACCCAGTACTTC.